Listed below are T cell receptor beta chains from one sample, sequenced in a study of blood T cell repertoires in COVID-19. TCRdb's copy holds only in-frame clones and misses some; the assay was immunoSEQ multiplex PCR. The table includes about 130,000 clones, 60% to 80% detected once. Source material: peripheral blood. These receptors all come from an elderly man with COVID-19, enrolled during active disease. The CDR3 runs from the conserved cysteine through the conserved F or W. The order of the fields is D gene, clone size, V gene, J gene, CDR3 DNA, CDR3 protein. A D gene is named only where the DNA matches it firmly. Expanded clones are given a class, and other clones once, few, many or no size at all.

>-|-|TRBV6-5|TRBJ1-1
TGTGCCAGCAGCCTGGAAGGCGGAGGCACTGAAGCTTTCTTT
CASSLEGGGTEAFF
>-|-|TRBV11-2|TRBJ2-6
TGTGCCAGCAGCTTACAGGTCTCTGGGGCCAACGTCCTGACTTTC
CASSLQVSGANVLTF
>-|-|TRBV4-2|TRBJ2-2
TGTGCCAGCAGCCAAGGGGCCTTCATAAGGGAGGCCCCCGGATACGACGGGGAGCTGTTTTTT
CASSQGAFIREAPGYDGELFF
>TRBD1|-|TRBV5-1|TRBJ1-3
TGCGCCAGCAGCTTGGCCGGGACAGGGGTCGGAAACACCATATATTTT
CASSLAGTGVGNTIYF
>TRBD1|-|TRBV24-1|TRBJ1-4
TGTGCCACCAGTGACCCCGGGACAGGGGACGAAAAACTGTTTTTT
CATSDPGTGDEKLFF
>-|-|TRBV19|TRBJ1-4
TGTGCCAGTAGTTTGGAAGGCGGGGGGCGGCCTAATGAAAAACTGTTTTTT
CASSLEGGGRPNEKLFF
>TRBD2|-|TRBV6-1|TRBJ2-5
TGTGCCAGCAGTGAACAGGGAGGGCAGACCCAGTACTTC
CASSEQGGQTQYF
>TRBD1|-|TRBV28|TRBJ2-5
TGTGCCAGCAGTTCCGGACAGGGACCGGAGACCCAGTACTTC
CASSSGQGPETQYF
>-|-|TRBV21-1|TRBJ1-1
TGTGCCAGCAGCCTCCCCGGGACAGCTATTAACACTGAAGCTTTCTTT
CASSLPGTAINTEAFF
>TRBD2|-|TRBV7-3|TRBJ2-1
TGTGCCAGCAGTCGTCGGGGCGGGAGAGCCTACAATGAGCAGTTCTTC
CASSRRGGRAYNEQFF
>TRBD1|few|TRBV7-2|TRBJ1-4
TGTGCCAGCAGCGGGGACAGGGGGCGAGGTGAAAAACTGTTTTTT
CASSGDRGRGEKLFF
>TRBD2|-|TRBV29-1|TRBJ2-7
TGCAGCGTCCGACTCCTCAGACTAGCGGGACGGGGCGAGCAGTACTTC
CSVRLLRLAGRGEQYF
>-|-|TRBV18|TRBJ2-1
TGTGCCAGCTCACCAAGAGGGGGACGGTACAATGAGCAGTTCTTC
CASSPRGGRYNEQFF
>TRBD2|-|TRBV9|TRBJ2-5
TGTGCCAGCAGCACCGGACTAGCGAATCAAGAGACCCAGTACTTC
CASSTGLANQETQYF
>TRBD1|few|TRBV7-8|TRBJ2-2
TGTGCCAGCAGCTCCCGGGACAGGAGGACCGGGGAGCTGTTTTTT
CASSSRDRRTGELFF
>TRBD2|-|TRBV10-3|TRBJ2-5
TGTGCCATCAGTGAGCGGGGGGAAGGCGGTAAAGAGACCCAGTACTTC
CAISERGEGGKETQYF
>-|-|TRBV5-6|TRBJ2-5
TGTGCCAGCAGCTTGGTAGAGCGAAGGGGGGAGACCCAGTACTTC
CASSLVERRGETQYF
>-|-|TRBV18|TRBJ2-7
TGTGCCAGCTCACCGGGACTCTACGAGCAGTACTTC
CASSPGLYEQYF
>TRBD2|-|TRBV18|TRBJ2-7
TGTGCCAGCTCACCGTTGACTAGCGGTGAGCAGTACTTC
CASSPLTSGEQYF
>-|few|TRBV27|TRBJ1-1
TGTGCCAGCAGTTTACAGGGTTACACTGAAGCTTTCTTT
CASSLQGYTEAFF
>TRBD2|-|TRBV7-2|TRBJ2-5
TGTGCCAGCAGCTTATTCGCGGGAGTGGGAGAGACCCAGTACTTC
CASSLFAGVGETQYF
>-|-|TRBV7-9|TRBJ2-1
TGTGCCAGCAGCTTCGGGACTTACAATGAGCAGTTCTTC
CASSFGTYNEQFF
>TRBD1|once|TRBV28|TRBJ1-4
TGTGCCAGCAGTTCCACAGGGGGCGATGAAAAACTGTTTTTT
CASSSTGGDEKLFF
>TRBD2|-|TRBV7-2|TRBJ2-7
TGTGCCAGCAGCGGACTAGCGGGCCGCGAGCAGTACTTC
CASSGLAGREQYF
>-|-|TRBV2|TRBJ1-1
TGTGCCAGCAGCCCACCCGGTTGGGGGGGGACTGAAGCTTTCTTT
CASSPPGWGGTEAFF
>-|-|TRBV11-3|TRBJ2-6
TGTGCCAGCAGCTCCAGGGGAGAGCCTGGGGCCAACGTCCTGACTTTC
CASSSRGEPGANVLTF
>TRBD2|-|TRBV7-9|TRBJ2-3
TGTGCCAGCAGCTCGCACAGGACTAGCGGAGGCACAGATACGCAGTATTTT
CASSSHRTSGGTDTQYF
>TRBD1|-|TRBV5-4|TRBJ1-6
TGTGCCAGCAGCCCGCGGGACAGGGATAATTCACCCCTCCACTTT
CASSPRDRDNSPLHF
>-|-|TRBV6-5|TRBJ1-2
TGTGCCAGCACCCGGGGAGATGGCTACACCTTC
CASTRGDGYTF
>TRBD2|few|TRBV5-1|TRBJ2-7
TGCGCCAGCAGCTTGGTTTCGCGGGAGGAGGGGTACGAGCAGTACTTC
CASSLVSREEGYEQYF
>TRBD1|-|TRBV29-1|TRBJ1-4
TGCAGCGTGCGACAGGGTACTAATGAAAAACTGTTTTTT
CSVRQGTNEKLFF
>-|few|TRBV7-2|TRBJ1-2
TGTGCCAGCAGCTTTTGGGCAGGGCACGGCTACACCTTC
CASSFWAGHGYTF
>-|-|TRBV6-1|TRBJ2-1
TGTGCCAGCAGTGAAAGGCCTAGCTATGAGCAGTTCTTC
CASSERPSYEQFF
>-|few|TRBV7-2|TRBJ1-6
TGTGCCAGCAGCTTAGTGAGCTACCCCTCCAATTCACCCCTCCACTTT
CASSLVSYPSNSPLHF
>-|-|TRBV3-1/TRBV3-2|TRBJ2-1
TGTGCCAGCAGCCAAGGCCGGGTCCTCAACAATGAGCAGTTCTTC
CASSQGRVLNNEQFF
>-|few|TRBV7-8|TRBJ1-3
TGTGCCAGCAGCTTAGTCGGACAGTCTGCAAACACCATATATTTT
CASSLVGQSANTIYF
>-|-|TRBV5-1|TRBJ1-1
TGCGCCAGCAGCTTGGCAGGGTGGGAGGACACTGAAGCTTTCTTT
CASSLAGWEDTEAFF
>-|-|TRBV28|TRBJ2-1
TGTGCCAGCACTTCGACTGAATACAATGAGCAGTTCTTC
CASTSTEYNEQFF
>-|few|TRBV11-2|TRBJ1-4
TGTGCCAGCAGCCGACAGGCGGGTGATGAAAAACTGTTTTTT
CASSRQAGDEKLFF
>-|few|TRBV29-1|TRBJ2-7
TGCAGCGTTGATTGGGGGCAAATTACCTACGAGCAGTACTTC
CSVDWGQITYEQYF
>TRBD1|-|TRBV19|TRBJ1-6
TGTGCCAGTACTGACAGGGATCAGTCACCCCTCCACTTT
CASTDRDQSPLHF
>-|-|TRBV3-1/TRBV3-2|TRBJ1-6
TGTGCCAGCAGCCGCCTGGGGGCGGTGGCCGGTTCACCCCTCCACTTT
CASSRLGAVAGSPLHF
>-|-|TRBV7-8|TRBJ2-2
TGTGCCAGCAGCTCTTCGTATAGCGGCATCTTAACCGGGGAGCTGTTTTTT
CASSSSYSGILTGELFF
>TRBD2|-|TRBV27|TRBJ2-3
TGTGCCAGCAGTCGAGGGACTAGCGGGAACACAGATACGCAGTATTTT
CASSRGTSGNTDTQYF
>-|few|TRBV19|TRBJ2-1
TGTGCCAGTGGAACCCCGGGGGGCTACTACAATGAGCAGTTCTTC
CASGTPGGYYNEQFF
>TRBD1|-|TRBV4-1|TRBJ1-1
TGCGCCAGCAGCCAACCTCCAGGGACAGGAGGGGAGAACACTGAAGCTTTCTTT
CASSQPPGTGGENTEAFF
>-|-|TRBV7-9|TRBJ1-1
TGTGCCAGCAGCTTACGGTCACAGGGGAACACTGAAGCTTTCTTT
CASSLRSQGNTEAFF
>TRBD1|-|TRBV28|TRBJ1-1
TGTGCCAGCGCCGGGACAGCTAACACTGAAGCTTTCTTT
CASAGTANTEAFF
>-|many|TRBV2|TRBJ2-7
TGTGCCAGCAGTGCTAAAGGGGGGGGAGCCTACGAGCAGTACTTC
CASSAKGGGAYEQYF
>TRBD2|-|TRBV5-1|TRBJ2-1
TGCGCCAGCAGCTTGCCTGGGACTAGCGGGAGTATGTCCTACAATGAGCAGTTCTTC
CASSLPGTSGSMSYNEQFF
>TRBD2|-|TRBV28|TRBJ2-7
TGTGCCAGCAGTTCCCTTTCCTTACTAGCGGGAGTGTACGAGCAGTACTTC
CASSSLSLLAGVYEQYF
>-|-|TRBV10-3|TRBJ2-7
TGTGCCATCAGTGAACAGCACTCCTACGAGCAGTACTTC
CAISEQHSYEQYF
>-|-|TRBV27|TRBJ2-3
TGTGCCAGCAGTCGGGGTGGGAGTGGCGCAGATACGCAGTATTTT
CASSRGGSGADTQYF
>TRBD1|-|TRBV6-6|TRBJ1-2
TGTGCCAGCAGTTCCACGACAGGGTCCTATGGCTACACCTTC
CASSSTTGSYGYTF
>-|-|TRBV24-1|TRBJ2-1
TGTGCCACCAGTGATTGGGGTCAGGGGGGAAGGGACAATGAGCAGTTCTTC
CATSDWGQGGRDNEQFF
>TRBD1|-|TRBV10-3|TRBJ2-2
TGTGCCATCAGTGAGTCGCGCAGGGGGCTCACCGGGGAGCTGTTTTTT
CAISESRRGLTGELFF
>TRBD2|-|TRBV5-4|TRBJ2-1
TGTGCCAGCAGCTTCCTAGCGGGTAGCTCCTACAATGAGCAGTTCTTC
CASSFLAGSSYNEQFF
>TRBD2|once|TRBV27|TRBJ2-1
TGTGCCAGCAGTATCACCTCGGGAGCGGGAGTGGCCTACAATGAGCAGTTCTTC
CASSITSGAGVAYNEQFF
>TRBD1|-|TRBV10-2|TRBJ1-6
TGCGCCAGCAGTTTTGGACAGGGCGGATCACCCCTCCACTTT
CASSFGQGGSPLHF
>-|-|TRBV7-8|TRBJ2-5
TGTGCCAGCAGACCTAGGGGGGGAGCTGGGGAAGAGACCCAGTACTTC
CASRPRGGAGEETQYF